Shown below are 29 T cell receptor beta chains from a single sample sequenced in a study of CD8 T cells in Susac syndrome. Random hexamers primed reverse transcription of roughly 0.5 to 1 ug RNA. TCRdb independently ran MiXCR on the immunoSEQ multiplex PCR reads; one entry per CDR3 protein. The sample lists 100,000 to 150,000 distinct CDR3 sequences, around 94% occurring once. Input material: CD8+ T cells from PBMCs. The source of these receptors is a human donor with Susac syndrome.

The V and J genes are TRBV6-2 or TRBV6-3 and TRBJ2-1; 10 bases agree with TRBD1. CDR3 length: 16 residues. Germline V gene sequence: CDR1 MNHEY, CDR2 SVGEGT. V gave up 2 bases and J gave up 8 bases; unmatched junction bases: 9. The chain's CDR3 is CASSYGWDRGPDEQFF. The CDR3, as DNA: TGTGCCAGCAGTTACGGCTGGGACAGGGGACCCGATGAGCAGTTCTTC.

The CDR3 region is CASSPWTETYGYTF. The CDR3 bases are TGTGCCAGCAGCCCATGGACAGAAACATATGGCTACACCTTC. J is TRBJ1-2 and V is TRBV7-9; possible D gene TRBD1, 6 bases. Trimming removed 5 bases from V and 5 bases from J, with 15 bases in between. The CDR3 sequence is 14 residues long. Germline CDR1 and CDR2: SEHNR and FQNEAQ (reference sequence).

In DNA, the CDR3 is TGTGCCAGCAGCTTATCTGTTAACGGAGGCTACACCTTC. Translating gives CASSLSVNGGYTF. V is TRBV7-2 and J is TRBJ1-2; no clear D. This CDR3 is 13 amino acids long. Trimming removed 2 bases at V and 8 bases at J, with 12 bases between. Germline V lookup: CDR1 SGHTA, CDR2 FQGNSA. The full variable domain, completed using reference TRBV7-2 and TRBJ1-2, is GAGVSQSPSNKVTEKGKDVELRCDPISGHTALYWYRQSLGQGLEFLIYFQGNSAPDKSGLPSDRFSAERTGGSVSTLTIQRTQQEDSAVYLCASSLSVNGGYTFGSGTRLTVV.

The chain links TRBV19 to TRBJ2-2; TRBD2 matches 10 bases. The CDR3 sequence is 21 residues long. Trimming at V came to 1 base and at J to 2 bases, leaving 16 bases not matched to a gene. The V gene's germline CDR1 is LNHDA and CDR2 SQIVND (reference sequence). CDR3 amino acids: CASSIARPSGGLFSNTGELFF. The DNA of the CDR3 is TGTGCCAGTAGTATAGCCAGACCTAGCGGGGGCCTCTTCAGCAACACCGGGGAGCTGTTTTTT.

This clonotype was seen only once. V usage is TRBV13 and J usage is TRBJ2-2; no clear D. The CDR3 covers 14 residues. The germline V gene has CDR1 PRHDT and CDR2 FYEKMQ (reference sequence). Trimming shortened V by 2 bases and J by 4 bases, and 8 bases separated the two germline ends. The CDR3 region is CASSLISSTGELFF. CDR3 DNA sequence: TGTGCCAGCAGCTTAATCAGCTCCACCGGGGAGCTGTTTTTT.

J is TRBJ2-1 and V is TRBV11-2; D perhaps matches TRBD1 (6 bases). CDR3 size: 13 residues. The germline V and J ends were trimmed by 8 bases and 4 bases, with 12 bases remaining between them. Germline CDR1 is SGHAT and CDR2 is FQNNGV. The CDR3 nucleotides read TGTGCCAGCGGGTTCGACAGGTACAATGAGCAGTTCTTC. It yields the protein CASGFDRYNEQFF.

The chain joins TRBV12-3 or TRBV12-4 to TRBJ2-7, with a possible D match to TRBD2 (7 bases). This CDR3 is built from 14 residues. The V end was cut by 6 bases, the J end by 7 bases, with 19 bases between. The CDR3 DNA reads TGTGCCAGCAGCCACGGCCGGGGGGCGGGGGAGCAGTACTTC. Translation gives CASSHGRGAGEQYF.

This chain uses TRBV13 with TRBJ1-2; 9 bases are shared with TRBD1. Trimming cost V 5 bases and J 4 bases; bases outside gene matches: 8. The CDR3 sequence is 15 residues long. Germline CDR1 PRHDT, CDR2 FYEKMQ (reference sequence). CDR3 region: CASSPEGTGTYGYTF. DNA for the CDR3: TGTGCCAGCAGCCCAGAAGGGACAGGGACCTATGGCTACACCTTC.

The gene calls are TRBV19 and TRBJ1-5; a weak D match, TRBD1 (5 bases). This CDR3 comprises 14 residues. Trimming removed 3 bases at V and 6 bases at J, with 12 bases between. Germline V CDR1 and CDR2: LNHDA, SQIVND (reference sequence). CDR3 sequence reads: CASSIGGQGQPQHF. The CDR3, as DNA: TGTGCCAGTAGTATTGGAGGCCAGGGTCAGCCCCAGCATTTT.

The V gene is TRBV5-1, the J gene TRBJ2-7; 11 bases match TRBD2. Germline loops: CDR1 SGHRS, CDR2 YFSETQ. CDR3 length equals 15 residues. The trim removed 4 bases at V and 5 bases at J, leaving 8 bases unmatched. CDR3 protein: CASSLSGGAFNEQYF. CDR3 sequence (DNA): TGCGCCAGCAGCCTTAGCGGGGGGGCCTTCAACGAGCAGTACTTC. The variable domain in full, with the rest retrieved from reference TRBV5-1 and TRBJ2-7, is KAGVTQTPRYLIKTRGQQVTLSCSPISGHRSVSWYQQTPGQGLQFLFEYFSETQRNKGNFPGRFSGRQFSNSRSEMNVSTLELGDSALYLCASSLSGGAFNEQYFGPGTRLTVT.

The chain is built from TRBV15 and TRBJ2-1, with 16 positions matching TRBD2. The V gene's germline CDR1 is LNHNV and CDR2 YYDKDF (reference sequence). This CDR3 comprises 19 residues. Losses at the gene ends were 0 bases for V and 9 bases for J; bases not matched to a gene: 11. The CDR3 spells CATSREGGLAGGPRAEQFF. In DNA, the CDR3 is TGTGCCACCAGCAGAGAGGGGGGACTAGCGGGAGGGCCGCGGGCTGAGCAGTTCTTC.

The chain carries TRBV20-1 and TRBJ2-7, with D possibly being TRBD1 (5 bases). The V end lost 3 bases, the J end lost 0 bases, and 9 bases lay between the germline ends. Germline V gene lookup returns CDR1 DFQATT and CDR2 SNEGSKA (reference sequence). The CDR3 has 13 amino acids. The CDR3 region has the DNA TGCAGTGCTAGTGGGGCCAACTCCTACGAGCAGTACTTC. Protein product: CSASGANSYEQYF.

The chain carries TRBV2 and TRBJ1-2, with D uncertain. V was clipped by 7 bases and J by 4 bases, with 7 bases between them. Per germline, CDR1 SNHLY and CDR2 FYNNEI. There are 11 residues in the CDR3. CDR3 sequence reads: CASMLVYGYTF. The CDR3 DNA sequence: TGTGCCAGCATGCTTGTCTATGGCTACACCTTC.

This clonotype has more than one count but fewer than ten. The chain carries TRBV5-4 and TRBJ1-1, with TRBD1 as a possible D gene (6 bases). Germline assignment: CDR1 SGHNT and CDR2 YYREEE (reference sequence). The V end lost 5 bases, the J end lost 4 bases, and 12 bases lay between the germline ends. The CDR3 covers 13 residues. The CDR3 reads CASRGSRGTEAFF. CDR3 DNA: TGTGCCAGCAGAGGGTCCAGGGGCACTGAAGCTTTCTTT.

The chain recombines TRBV7-9 with TRBJ1-1; D is perhaps TRBD1 (6 bases). The V gene's germline CDR1 is SEHNR and CDR2 FQNEAQ (reference sequence). The V gene lost 3 bases and the J gene lost 3 bases, with 14 bases spanning the gap. This CDR3 contains 15 residues. CDR3 amino acids: CASSFGGQGDTEAFF. The DNA of the CDR3 is TGTGCCAGCAGCTTCGGGGGCCAGGGCGACACTGAAGCTTTCTTT.

V and J are TRBV15 and TRBJ2-5, with D possibly called TRBD1 or TRBD2 (5 bases each). The CDR3 runs 16 residues. CDR1 and CDR2 (germline): LNHNV, YYDKDF (reference sequence). Trimming cost V 3 bases and J 4 bases, with 18 bases left between them. CDR3 sequence (DNA): TGTGCCACCAGCAGCCTAGGACACGGGGAAGGAGAGACCCAGTACTTC. Amino acids: CATSSLGHGEGETQYF.

The chain uses TRBV30 and TRBJ2-7; D uncertain. With 1 base removed from V and 8 bases from J, the gap between germline ends came to 12 bases. The germline V gene encodes CDR1 GTSNPN and CDR2 SVGIG (reference sequence). The CDR3 extends over 12 amino acids. The CDR3 bases are TGTGCCTGGAGTGCAATTCTTACCCAGCAGTACTTC. It encodes CAWSAILTQQYF.

V gene TRBV12-3 or TRBV12-4 combines with J gene TRBJ2-5, with a possible D match to TRBD2 (6 bases). The length of the CDR3 is 14 residues. Deletions cut 4 bases from V and 1 base from J, with 10 bases between. The CDR3 DNA reads TGTGCCAGCAGTTACCGGGGACTCCAAGAGACCCAGTACTTC. The encoded protein is CASSYRGLQETQYF.

This chain links TRBV3-1 with TRBJ2-4; D ambiguous. Trimming cost V 4 bases and J 0 bases, with 10 bases left between them. The CDR3 consists of 15 residues. Germline V gene data show CDR1 as LGHDT and CDR2 as YNNKEL (reference sequence). For the CDR3, the DNA is TGTGCCAGCAGCCCTAGGACGGTAGCCAAAAACATTCAGTACTTC. It codes for CASSPRTVAKNIQYF.

The V and J genes are TRBV9 and TRBJ1-1, with a tentative D call TRBD1 (6 bases). This CDR3 has 14 residues. V was clipped by 6 bases and J by 1 base, with 13 bases between them. Germline CDR1 reads SGDLS; CDR2 reads YYNGEE. CDR3 DNA: TGTGCCAGCAACCCCGGGGGGGCGAACACTGAAGCTTTCTTT. It is translated as CASNPGGANTEAFF. The full variable domain, in which reference TRBV9 and TRBJ1-1 provide the parts outside the CDR3, is DSGVTQTPKHLITATGQRVTLRCSPRSGDLSVYWYQQSLDQGLQFLIQYYNGEERAKGNILERFSAQQFPDLHSELNLSSLELGDSALYFCASNPGGANTEAFFGQGTRLTVV.

The gene calls are TRBV7-8 and TRBJ2-1; TRBD2 agrees at 7 bases. V lost 7 bases, J lost 2 bases, and 5 bases stayed unmatched. CDR3 length equals 14 residues. Per germline, CDR1 SGHVS and CDR2 FQNEAQ. The chain's CDR3 is CASTQREAYNEQFF. As DNA, the CDR3 is TGTGCCAGCACACAACGGGAGGCCTACAATGAGCAGTTCTTC.

The rearrangement uses TRBV12-3 or TRBV12-4 and TRBJ1-2; 12 bases align to TRBD1. This CDR3 contains 15 residues. Trimming removed 5 bases from V and 7 bases from J; junction bases left unmatched: 8. CDR3 DNA sequence: TGTGCCAGCAGTCCCCCGGGACAGGGGGCTTCTGGCTACACCTTC. It translates to CASSPPGQGASGYTF.

The genes are TRBV1 and TRBJ2-5; TRBD2, the table's D call, lacks a check against the DNA. TRBV1 is flagged as a pseudogene. This CDR3 spans 16 amino acids. The CDR3 sequence is CTSSQATFGGPETQYF. DNA for the CDR3: TGCACCAGCAGCCAAGCCACGTTTGGCGGGCCCGAGACCCAGTACTTC.

The chain has TRBV6-5 and TRBJ1-1; D not resolved. The CDR3 extends over 14 amino acids. Germline lookup yields CDR1 MNHEY and CDR2 SVGAGI. Trimming stripped 6 bases from V and 0 bases from J, with 11 bases between. CDR3 bases: TGTGCCAGCAGCCGGACCCTCATGAACACTGAAGCTTTCTTT. Translation gives CASSRTLMNTEAFF.

The chain recombines TRBV27 with TRBJ2-7, with 9 bases aligning to TRBD1. The CDR3 spans 15 residues. Germline lookup yields CDR1 MNHEY and CDR2 SMNVEV (reference sequence). V was pared by 6 bases and J by 9 bases, with 15 bases of the junction left unmatched. The CDR3 sequence is CASRLGQGYSDSQYF. The CDR3 DNA reads TGTGCCAGCAGACTGGGACAGGGTTATAGCGACTCGCAGTACTTC.

The chain employs TRBV19 and TRBJ2-7; possibly TRBD1 or TRBD2 for D (6 bases each). V lost 3 bases to trimming and J lost 4 bases, with 16 bases between them. From germline, CDR1 is LNHDA and CDR2 SQIVND (reference sequence). This CDR3 is built from 15 residues. The CDR3 nucleotides read TGTGCCAGTAGTATCGGAGAGTGGAGGGGGTACGAGCAGTACTTC. Amino acids: CASSIGEWRGYEQYF. Drawing the rest from reference TRBV19 and TRBJ2-7, the complete variable domain is DGGITQSPKYLFRKEGQNVTLSCEQNLNHDAMYWYRQDPGQGLRLIYYSQIVNDFQKGDIAEGYSVSREKKESFPLTVTSAQKNPTAFYLCASSIGEWRGYEQYFGPGTRLTVT.

This clonotype was observed once. V usage is TRBV7-6 and J usage is TRBJ2-2; D remains unclear. The CDR3 consists of 14 residues. Between the trimmed V and J ends, which lost 6 bases and 1 base, there was a span of 9 bases. CDR1 SGHVS and CDR2 FNYEAQ come from the germline V gene. CDR3 protein: CASRSTRNTGELFF. The CDR3 region has the DNA TGTGCCAGCAGGTCAACACGGAACACCGGGGAGCTGTTTTTT.

This chain connects TRBV20-1 to TRBJ1-4, with a weak D call TRBD1 (5 bases). Germline V gene data show CDR1 as DFQATT and CDR2 as SNEGSKA (reference sequence). Trimming shortened V by 7 bases and J by 3 bases, and 18 bases separated the two germline ends. The CDR3 consists of 15 residues. The CDR3 DNA follows: TGCAGTGTTACAGACCGGGACTCATCTAATGAAAAACTGTTTTTT. It yields the protein CSVTDRDSSNEKLFF.

The chain carries TRBV27 and TRBJ2-5; 14 bases agree with TRBD2. The CDR3 length is 17 residues. V was pared by 5 bases and J by 5 bases, with 10 bases of the junction left unmatched. Germline V gene sequence: CDR1 MNHEY, CDR2 SMNVEV (reference sequence). CDR3 loop: CASSPPTSGGARETQYF. CDR3 DNA: TGTGCCAGCAGTCCGCCGACTAGCGGGGGGGCCAGGGAGACCCAGTACTTC.